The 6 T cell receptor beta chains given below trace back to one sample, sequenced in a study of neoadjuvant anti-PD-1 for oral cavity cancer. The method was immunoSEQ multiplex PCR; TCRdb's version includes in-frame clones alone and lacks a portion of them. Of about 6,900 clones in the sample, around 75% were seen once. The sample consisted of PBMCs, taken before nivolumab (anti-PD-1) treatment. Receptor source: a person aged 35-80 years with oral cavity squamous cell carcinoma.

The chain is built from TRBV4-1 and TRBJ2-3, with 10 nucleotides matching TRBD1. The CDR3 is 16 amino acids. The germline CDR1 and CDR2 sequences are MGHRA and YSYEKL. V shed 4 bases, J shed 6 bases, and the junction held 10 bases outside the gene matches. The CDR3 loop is CASSPRPGTGADTQYF. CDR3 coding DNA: TGCGCCAGCAGCCCGAGACCCGGGACAGGGGCGGATACGCAGTATTTT.

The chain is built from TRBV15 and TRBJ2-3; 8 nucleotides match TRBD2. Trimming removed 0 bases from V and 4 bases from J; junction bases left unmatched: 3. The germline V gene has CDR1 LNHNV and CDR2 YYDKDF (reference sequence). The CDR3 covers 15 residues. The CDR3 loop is CATSRDAGGADTQYF. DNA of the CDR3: TGTGCCACCAGCAGAGATGCGGGGGGCGCAGATACGCAGTATTTT.

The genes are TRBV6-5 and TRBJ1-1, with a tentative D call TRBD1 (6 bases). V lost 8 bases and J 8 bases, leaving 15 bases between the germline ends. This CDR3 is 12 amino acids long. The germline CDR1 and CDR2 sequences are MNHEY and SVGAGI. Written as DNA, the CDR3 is TGTGCCAGCGAGAAGTTCGGGGGCGAAGCTTTCTTT. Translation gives CASEKFGGEAFF.

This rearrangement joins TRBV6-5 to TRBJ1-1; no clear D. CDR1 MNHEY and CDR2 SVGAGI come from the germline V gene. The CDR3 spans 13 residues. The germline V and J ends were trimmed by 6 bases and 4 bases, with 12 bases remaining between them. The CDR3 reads CASSPGRSTEAFF. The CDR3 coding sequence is TGTGCCAGCAGCCCAGGAAGAAGCACTGAAGCTTTCTTT.

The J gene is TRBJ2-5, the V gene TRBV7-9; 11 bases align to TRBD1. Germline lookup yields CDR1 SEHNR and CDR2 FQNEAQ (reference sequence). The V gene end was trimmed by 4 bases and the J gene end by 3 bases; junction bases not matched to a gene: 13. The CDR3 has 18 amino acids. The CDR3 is CASSSRTGGNRAEETQYF. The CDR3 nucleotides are TGTGCCAGCAGCTCCCGGACAGGGGGCAACAGGGCGGAAGAGACCCAGTACTTC.

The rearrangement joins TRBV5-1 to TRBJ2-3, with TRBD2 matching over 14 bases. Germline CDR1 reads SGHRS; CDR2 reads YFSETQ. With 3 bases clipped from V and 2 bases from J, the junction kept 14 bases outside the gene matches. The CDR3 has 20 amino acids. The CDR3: CASSSLRPGTSGGSTDTQYF. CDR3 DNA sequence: TGCGCCAGCAGCTCCTTACGTCCCGGGACTAGCGGGGGCTCCACAGATACGCAGTATTTT.